Below, 29 T cell receptor beta chains from the same sample are listed, as sequenced in a study of CD8 T cells in Susac syndrome. A quantity of roughly 0.5 to 1 ug RNA underwent reverse transcription using random hexamers. TCRdb used MiXCR to reprocess the immunoSEQ multiplex PCR reads, holding one entry per CDR3 protein. In the table there are some 190,000 distinct CDR3 sequences, approximately 93% of which are singletons. The sequenced sample was CD4+ T cells from PBMCs. These receptors were obtained from a human donor in good health.

The chain has TRBV7-3 and TRBJ2-3, with TRBD2 matching 10 bases. This CDR3 is built from 16 residues. Looked up from germline, CDR1 is SGHTA and CDR2 is FQGTGA. V was pared by 0 bases and J by 1 base, with 1 base of the junction left unmatched. The CDR3 loop is CASSLTSGGRTDTQYF. CDR3 bases: TGTGCCAGCAGCTTAACTAGCGGGGGGCGCACAGATACGCAGTATTTT. Complete variable domain (other parts from reference TRBV7-3 and TRBJ2-3): GAGVSQTPSNKVTEKGKYVELRCDPISGHTALYWYRQSLGQGPEFLIYFQGTGAADDSGLPNDRFFAVRPEGSVSTLKIQRTERGDSAVYLCASSLTSGGRTDTQYFGPGTRLTVL.

The genes are TRBV20-1 and TRBJ2-7, with 7 bases aligning to TRBD1. The CDR3 totals 13 residues. The germline gives CDR1 DFQATT, CDR2 SNEGSKA (reference sequence). J was trimmed by 2 bases and V by 4 bases; bases with no gene match: 5. The CDR3 nucleotides are TGCAGTGCTACGAGACAGGGCCCCTACGAGCAGTACTTC. It specifies CSATRQGPYEQYF.

The rearrangement uses TRBV5-1 and TRBJ2-6; unclear D gene. Germline assignment: CDR1 SGHRS and CDR2 YFSETQ. V lost 1 base and J 2 bases, leaving 10 bases between the germline ends. There are 16 residues in the CDR3. The CDR3: CASSLTAVAGANVLTF. In DNA form, the CDR3 reads TGCGCCAGCAGCTTGACCGCCGTCGCTGGGGCCAACGTCCTGACTTTC.

In this sample, this clonotype turned up once. CDR3 in amino acids: CASSLRGSGADTQYF. The CDR3 DNA is TGTGCCAGCAGTTTAAGGGGCTCGGGGGCAGATACGCAGTATTTT. The chain combines TRBV27 with TRBJ2-3; D might be TRBD2 (6 bases). This CDR3 spans 15 amino acids. Germline V lookup: CDR1 MNHEY, CDR2 SMNVEV (reference sequence). Trimming shortened V by 2 bases and J by 4 bases, and 13 bases separated the two germline ends.

The chain is built from TRBV12-3 or TRBV12-4 and TRBJ1-1, with D maybe TRBD1 (5 bases). V lost 4 bases and J lost 5, with 20 bases in between. CDR3 length equals 16 residues. DNA for the CDR3: TGTGCCAGCAGTTCGGTGGGCCAGGGTTCGGGAACTGAAGCTTTCTTT. Translation: CASSSVGQGSGTEAFF.

The chain has TRBV20-1 and TRBJ2-3; TRBD2 agrees at 11 bases. The length of the CDR3 is 13 residues. The ends lost 3 bases at V and 7 bases at J; junction bases unmatched: 3. The V gene's germline CDR1 is DFQATT and CDR2 SNEGSKA (reference sequence). The CDR3 protein is CSARLTSGNTQYF. The CDR3 DNA reads TGCAGTGCTAGGCTGACTAGCGGGAATACGCAGTATTTT.

This chain uses TRBV2 with TRBJ1-1; no clear D gene. CDR1 is SNHLY, CDR2 FYNNEI, per germline. The CDR3 length is 12 residues. V was pared by 6 bases and J by 4 bases, with 9 bases between. Here the CDR3 DNA reads TGTGCCAGCAGCCCCGAGACCACTGAAGCTTTCTTT. The encoded protein is CASSPETTEAFF.

The chain has TRBV2 and TRBJ1-1; D perhaps matches TRBD1 (5 bases). Germline CDR1 SNHLY, CDR2 FYNNEI. The V and J ends lost 3 bases and 4 bases respectively, with 12 bases between them. The CDR3 runs to 14 residues. The CDR3, as DNA: TGTGCCAGCAGTGATAGGTCCGGGGGCACTGAAGCTTTCTTT. Encoded protein: CASSDRSGGTEAFF.

The rearrangement links TRBV12-3 or TRBV12-4 to TRBJ2-7; D not resolved. The V end lost 2 bases, the J end lost 6 bases, and 11 bases lay between the germline ends. The CDR3 consists of 13 residues. The CDR3 DNA follows: TGTGCCAGCAGTTTAAATCAGTTAGGCGAGCAGTACGTC. Protein sequence: CASSLNQLGEQYV.

The V call is TRBV10-3, the J call TRBJ2-1; unclear D gene. From germline, CDR1 is ENHRY and CDR2 SYGVKD. V was shortened by 0 bases and J by 4 bases, with 4 bases between the two germline ends. The CDR3 runs 13 residues. CDR3 in amino acids: CAISESMYNEQFF. The DNA of the CDR3 is TGTGCCATCAGTGAGTCAATGTACAATGAGCAGTTCTTC.

The gene calls are TRBV2 and TRBJ1-6; 9 bases map to TRBD1. CDR1 is SNHLY, CDR2 FYNNEI, per germline. The CDR3 consists of 14 residues. The trim removed 7 bases at V and 9 bases at J, leaving 7 bases unmatched. The DNA for the CDR3 is TGTGCCAGCATCCCGGGGACAGGGCTTTCACCCCTCCACTTT. Its protein is CASIPGTGLSPLHF.

V is TRBV3-1 and J is TRBJ2-2; no clear D gene. Germline lookup yields CDR1 LGHDT and CDR2 YNNKEL (reference sequence). V lost 4 bases and J 11 bases, leaving 14 bases between the germline ends. The CDR3 length is 13 residues. The DNA of the CDR3 is TGTGCCAGCAGCCCCGGGCCCGGTGTAGAGCTGTTTTTT. Its protein product is CASSPGPGVELFF.

DNA of the CDR3: TGTGCCAGCAGTGGGGACCTAGGGCTCCGATTAAACATTCAGTACTTC. This gives the protein CASSGDLGLRLNIQYF. V gene TRBV2 combines with J gene TRBJ2-4; D could derive from TRBD1 or TRBD2 (5 bases each). The V gene's germline CDR1 is SNHLY and CDR2 FYNNEI. V lost 4 bases, J lost 6 bases, and 19 bases lay in between. The CDR3 runs 16 residues. Drawing the rest from reference TRBV2 and TRBJ2-4, the complete variable domain is EPEVTQTPSHQVTQMGQEVILRCVPISNHLYFYWYRQILGQKVEFLVSFYNNEISEKSEIFDDQFSVERPDGSNFTLKIRSTKLEDSAMYFCASSGDLGLRLNIQYFGAGTRLSVL.

The CDR3 DNA sequence: TGCGCCAGCAGCCTAGGACAGCGAGTCAACACTGAAGCTTTCTTT. Translated: CASSLGQRVNTEAFF. The V call is TRBV5-1, the J call TRBJ1-1; the D gene is possibly TRBD1 (6 bases). V was pared by 4 bases and J by 2 bases, with 15 bases between. The CDR3 is 15 amino acids. The germline CDR1 and CDR2 sequences are SGHRS and YFSETQ.

The chain carries TRBV5-1 and TRBJ2-1, with D tentatively TRBD2 (6 bases). The germline V gene has CDR1 SGHRS and CDR2 YFSETQ. The CDR3 has 12 residues. Between the trimmed V and J ends, which lost 0 bases and 10 bases, there was a span of 8 bases. The CDR3 nucleotides are TGCGCCAGCAGCTTGGGACTAGTCGAGCAGTTCTTC. Translation: CASSLGLVEQFF.

The J gene is TRBJ2-1, the V gene TRBV6-6, with D perhaps matching TRBD1 (6 bases). V shed 8 bases and J shed 4 bases, with 15 bases lying between them. The CDR3 sequence is 14 residues long. Germline V gene sequence: CDR1 MNHNY, CDR2 SVGAGI (reference sequence). The CDR3 region is CASRAGATYNEQFF. The CDR3 nucleotides read TGTGCCAGCCGGGCAGGGGCTACTTACAATGAGCAGTTCTTC.

This chain uses TRBV5-6 with TRBJ2-3; D is possibly TRBD1 or TRBD2 (5 bases each). The CDR3 spans 13 residues. The V gene's germline CDR1 is SGHDT and CDR2 YYEEEE. The V gene lost 5 bases and the J gene lost 6 bases, with 13 bases spanning the gap. This CDR3 reads CASSFEGRDTQYF. The CDR3 coding sequence is TGTGCCAGCAGTTTCGAGGGGCGCGATACGCAGTATTTT.

The rearrangement links TRBV29-1 to TRBJ1-1, with D hard to call. V lost 7 bases, J lost 0 bases, and 15 bases lay in between. Germline V lookup: CDR1 SQVTM, CDR2 ANQGSEA. There are 14 residues in the CDR3. CDR3 region: CSAYIQSLNTEAFF. CDR3 sequence (DNA): TGCAGCGCCTACATACAGAGTCTGAACACTGAAGCTTTCTTT.

The genes are TRBV7-3 and TRBJ1-1; D not resolved. Germline lookup yields CDR1 SGHTA and CDR2 FQGTGA. This CDR3 has 13 amino acids. V lost 1 base and J 1 base, leaving 4 bases between the germline ends. The CDR3 sequence is CASSLRANTEAFF. In DNA form, the CDR3 reads TGTGCCAGCAGCTTAAGAGCGAACACTGAAGCTTTCTTT. Complete variable domain (other parts from reference TRBV7-3 and TRBJ1-1): GAGVSQTPSNKVTEKGKYVELRCDPISGHTALYWYRQSLGQGPEFLIYFQGTGAADDSGLPNDRFFAVRPEGSVSTLKIQRTERGDSAVYLCASSLRANTEAFFGQGTRLTVV.

J is TRBJ1-5 and V is TRBV6-1; 9 positions agree with TRBD1. The V and J ends lost 9 bases and 3 bases, in that order; junction bases with no gene match: 12. Per the germline V gene, CDR1 is MNHNS and CDR2 is SASEGT. CDR3 size: 16 residues. CDR3 region: CASRRDRERINQPQHF. In DNA, the CDR3 is TGTGCCAGTCGTCGGGACAGGGAAAGGATCAATCAGCCCCAGCATTTT.

The V and J genes are TRBV7-2 and TRBJ1-2; TRBD1 matches at 7 bases. Germline values: CDR1 SGHTA, CDR2 FQGNSA. The CDR3 covers 14 residues. With V trimmed by 0 bases and J by 7 bases, 5 bases remained unmatched. The CDR3 DNA reads TGTGCCAGCAGCTTAGCCCCGACAGGGTTTGGCTACACCTTC. This encodes CASSLAPTGFGYTF.

The chain combines TRBV27 with TRBJ1-2; 7 bases align to TRBD1. Losses at the gene ends were 3 bases for V and 8 bases for J; bases not matched to a gene: 12. Germline CDR1 MNHEY, CDR2 SMNVEV (reference sequence). The CDR3 is 15 residues long. The CDR3 region is CASSLEPTGISGYTF. The CDR3 region has the DNA TGTGCCAGCAGTTTGGAGCCGACAGGGATCTCCGGCTACACCTTC.

This clonotype was observed once. The DNA for the CDR3 is TGTGCCATCAGTGGACAGGGATACGAGCAGTACGTC. Translating gives CAISGQGYEQYV. The chain links TRBV10-3 to TRBJ2-7, with TRBD1 matching 7 bases. The ends lost 4 bases at V and 4 bases at J; junction bases unmatched: 1. The germline V gene encodes CDR1 ENHRY and CDR2 SYGVKD. The CDR3 extends over 12 amino acids.

V gene TRBV23-1 combines with J gene TRBJ2-3; D uncertain. TRBV23-1 is treated as an ORF (open reading frame) with a function not yet certain. The CDR3 totals 14 residues. V was shortened by 4 bases and J by 1 base, with 9 bases between the two germline ends. Here the CDR3 reads CASSPSYRTDTQYF. DNA for the CDR3: TGCGCCAGCAGTCCGTCCTACCGCACAGATACGCAGTATTTT.

The V gene is TRBV29-1, the J gene TRBJ2-7; D remains unclear. The CDR3 is 11 residues long. Germline CDR1 is SQVTM and CDR2 is ANQGSEA. Trimming removed 4 bases from V and 2 bases from J, with 6 bases in between. CDR3 region: CSVGQTYEQYF. CDR3 sequence (DNA): TGCAGCGTTGGGCAGACCTACGAGCAGTACTTC.

A note on this clonotype: Compared with germline, one end of the junction differs, possibly owing to a read error. The chain is built from TRBV7-6 and TRBJ2-5; D gene unclear. This CDR3 has 11 residues. The germline V gene has CDR1 SGHVS and CDR2 FNYEAQ. The CDR3 reads CASSAQGTQYF. For the CDR3, the DNA is TGTGCCAGCAGCGCCCAAGGGACCCAGTACTTC.

The chain links TRBV10-3 to TRBJ2-3, with D maybe TRBD1 (5 bases). The germline gives CDR1 ENHRY, CDR2 SYGVKD. V was shortened by 0 bases and J by 3 bases, with 13 bases between the two germline ends. The CDR3 runs to 16 residues. CDR3 sequence: CAISESGPTTTDTQYF. The CDR3 region has the DNA TGTGCCATCAGTGAGTCGGGGCCAACTACGACAGATACGCAGTATTTT.

V usage is TRBV29-1 and J usage is TRBJ1-2; TRBD1 might be the D (6 bases). Per the germline V gene, CDR1 is SQVTM and CDR2 is ANQGSEA. This CDR3 comprises 11 residues. The V and J ends lost 7 bases and 6 bases respectively, with 12 bases between them. CDR3 amino acids: CSAKQGNGYTF. CDR3 bases: TGCAGCGCTAAACAGGGCAATGGCTACACCTTC. Drawing the rest from reference TRBV29-1 and TRBJ1-2, the complete variable domain is SAVISQKPSRDICQRGTSLTIQCQVDSQVTMMFWYRQQPGQSLTLIATANQGSEATYESGFVIDKFPISRPNLTFSTLTVSNMSPEDSSIYLCSAKQGNGYTFGSGTRLTVV.

This chain links TRBV29-1 with TRBJ2-5, with 7 bases fitting TRBD2. CDR1 and CDR2 (germline): SQVTM, ANQGSEA. This CDR3 is built from 15 residues. V was pared by 0 bases and J by 5 bases, with 9 bases of the junction left unmatched. CDR3 protein: CSVEDTVGRAETQYF. DNA for the CDR3: TGCAGCGTTGAAGACACGGTAGGGAGGGCGGAGACCCAGTACTTC. Variable domain in full (rest from reference TRBV29-1 and TRBJ2-5): SAVISQKPSRDICQRGTSLTIQCQVDSQVTMMFWYRQQPGQSLTLIATANQGSEATYESGFVIDKFPISRPNLTFSTLTVSNMSPEDSSIYLCSVEDTVGRAETQYFGPGTRLLVL.